This note documents a single T cell receptor beta chain sequence. These data are taken from a study of blood T cell repertoires in COVID-19. Study-level background: The United States, Italy and Spain provided the acute and convalescent COVID-19 samples.

Source study methods: Researchers report that nucleated cell counts were estimated from reference gene primer amplification. The method was immunoSEQ multiplex PCR; TCRdb's version includes in-frame clones alone and lacks a portion of them. That table gives V, J and clone size, and the DNA gave D and trimming. The sample contains roughly 29,000 clones, approximately 75% of which appear only once. Germline loops: CDR1 KGHSH, CDR2 LQKENI. The CDR3 has 15 amino acids. V lost 3 bases to trimming and J lost 2 bases; unmatched junction nucleotides: 7. This sequence originates from a boy under 10 years old with active or convalescent COVID-19. The material sequenced was peripheral blood. J is TRBJ2-7 and V is TRBV18; 7 bases match TRBD1. The CDR3 protein is CASSPGRTGTYEQYF. The CDR3 DNA follows: TGTGCCAGCTCACCGGGTAGGACAGGTACCTACGAGCAGTACTTC.